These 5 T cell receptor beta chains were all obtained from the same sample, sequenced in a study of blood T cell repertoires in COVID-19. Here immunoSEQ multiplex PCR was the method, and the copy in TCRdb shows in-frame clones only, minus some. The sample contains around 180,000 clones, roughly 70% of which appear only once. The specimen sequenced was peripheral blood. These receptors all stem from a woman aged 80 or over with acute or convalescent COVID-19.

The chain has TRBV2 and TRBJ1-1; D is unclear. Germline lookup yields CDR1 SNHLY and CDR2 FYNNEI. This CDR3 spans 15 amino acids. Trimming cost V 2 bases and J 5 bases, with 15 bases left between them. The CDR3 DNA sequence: TGTGCCAGCAGTGAACGGGAGGGAAGATTAACTGAAGCTTTCTTT. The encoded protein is CASSEREGRLTEAFF. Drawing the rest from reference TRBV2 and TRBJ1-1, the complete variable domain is EPEVTQTPSHQVTQMGQEVILRCVPISNHLYFYWYRQILGQKVEFLVSFYNNEISEKSEIFDDQFSVERPDGSNFTLKIRSTKLEDSAMYFCASSEREGRLTEAFFGQGTRLTVV.

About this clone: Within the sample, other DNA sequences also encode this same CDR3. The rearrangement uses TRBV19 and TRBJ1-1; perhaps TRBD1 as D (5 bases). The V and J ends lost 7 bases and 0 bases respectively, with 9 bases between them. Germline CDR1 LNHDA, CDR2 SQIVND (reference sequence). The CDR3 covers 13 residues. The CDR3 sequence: CASNGGVNTEAFF. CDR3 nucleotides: TGTGCCAGTAATGGAGGGGTGAACACTGAAGCTTTCTTT. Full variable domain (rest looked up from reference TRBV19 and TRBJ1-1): DGGITQSPKYLFRKEGQNVTLSCEQNLNHDAMYWYRQDPGQGLRLIYYSQIVNDFQKGDIAEGYSVSREKKESFPLTVTSAQKNPTAFYLCASNGGVNTEAFFGQGTRLTVV.

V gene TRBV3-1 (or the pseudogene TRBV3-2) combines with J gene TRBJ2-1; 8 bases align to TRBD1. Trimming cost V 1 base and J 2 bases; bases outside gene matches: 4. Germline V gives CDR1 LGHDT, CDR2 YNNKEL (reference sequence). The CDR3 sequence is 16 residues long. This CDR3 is CASSQGQGLPYNEQFF. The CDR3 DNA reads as TGTGCCAGCAGCCAAGGACAGGGGCTACCCTACAATGAGCAGTTCTTC.

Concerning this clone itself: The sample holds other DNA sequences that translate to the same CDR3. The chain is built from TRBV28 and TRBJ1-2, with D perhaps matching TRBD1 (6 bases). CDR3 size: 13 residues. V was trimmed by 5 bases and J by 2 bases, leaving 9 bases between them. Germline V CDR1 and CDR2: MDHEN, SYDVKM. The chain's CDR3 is CASSLRGNYGYTF. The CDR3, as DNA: TGTGCCAGCAGTCTCAGGGGAAACTATGGCTACACCTTC.

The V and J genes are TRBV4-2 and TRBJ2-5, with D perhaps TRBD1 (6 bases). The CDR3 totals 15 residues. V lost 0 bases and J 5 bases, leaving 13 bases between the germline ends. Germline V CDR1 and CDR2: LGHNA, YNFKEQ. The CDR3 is CASSQDMGARETQYF. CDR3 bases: TGTGCCAGCAGCCAAGATATGGGGGCTCGCGAGACCCAGTACTTC.